This T cell receptor beta chain was sequenced during a study of blood T cell repertoires in COVID-19. Study information: The samples span acute and convalescent COVID-19 from the United States, Italy and Spain.

Original processing notes: The assay estimated nucleated cells by amplifying reference gene primers. Sequenced by immunoSEQ multiplex PCR; TCRdb stores in-frame clones only, minus some. V and J calls and clone size follow that table, whereas D and trimming were derived from the DNA. The sample has around 170,000 clones; less than 90% are singletons. Germline V lookup: CDR1 DFQATT, CDR2 SNEGSKA (reference sequence). The CDR3 sequence is 11 residues long. The V end was cut by 6 bases, the J end by 7 bases, with 12 bases between. This clone was seen a single time. This chain joins TRBV20-1 and TRBJ1-2; D is possibly TRBD1 (5 bases). Sequencing input: peripheral blood. This clonotype was obtained from a man in his 60s with acute or convalescent COVID-19. The CDR3 DNA follows: TGCAGTGCAAGTGGGGGAGGTGGCTACACCTTC. Translating it yields CSASGGGGYTF.